This T cell receptor (beta chain) was found in a study of cytomegalovirus exposure and HLA in healthy donors. Points from the study as a whole: Data from an earlier analysis indicated that most TCR beta V segments were productive either about 90% or about 30% of the time.

As for this clone: Its antigen is not known.

The CDR3 loop spans 15 amino acids. Germline CDR1 reads LNHDA; CDR2 reads SQIVND (reference sequence). Trimming shortened V by 2 bases and J by 0 bases, and 10 bases separated the two germline ends. PCR was performed using 60 Vbeta and 13 Jbeta primers. The table came from immunoSEQ multiplex PCR; TCRdb's copy has only in-frame clones and leaves some out. The repertoire has about 140,000 clones, 66% of them found once; the top ten carry 6.5%. The receptor's source is a woman aged 55-70 years in good health and CMV-seronegative. The V gene is TRBV19, the J gene TRBJ1-1; a possible D gene is TRBD1 (6 bases). Sequenced sample: PBMCs. The CDR3 loop reads CASSIQGTMNTEAFF. CDR3 nucleotide sequence: TGTGCCAGTAGTATACAGGGGACCATGAACACTGAAGCTTTCTTT. The full variable domain, completed using reference TRBV19 and TRBJ1-1, is DGGITQSPKYLFRKEGQNVTLSCEQNLNHDAMYWYRQDPGQGLRLIYYSQIVNDFQKGDIAEGYSVSREKKESFPLTVTSAQKNPTAFYLCASSIQGTMNTEAFFGQGTRLTVV.